This T cell receptor (beta chain) is from a study of beta chain features in type 1 diabetes. General observations from the study: TCRB repertoires of naive, central memory and Treg cells appeared more similar among patients than among healthy donors.

All of the isolated RNA was reverse transcribed, so expressed TCRB transcripts were sequenced. Generated by immunoSEQ multiplex PCR, the TCRdb table keeps only in-frame clones and is missing some. This sample has 240,000 or so clones, with 27% found just once. This clone has only a few counts. Its antigen is not known. It differs at one base from a far larger clone, so likely a read error. The CDR3 runs 15 residues. Germline CDR1 LNHDA, CDR2 SQIVND (reference sequence). The sample comprised central memory CD4+ T cells from blood. This sequence was found in a man aged 25-45 years in good health. The chain couples TRBV19 to TRBJ2-6; the D gene is possibly TRBD1 (5 bases). Here the CDR3 reads CASSIGVSGANGLTF. The CDR3 DNA reads as TGTGCCAGTAGTATCGGAGTCTCTGGGGCCAACGGCCTGACTTTC.